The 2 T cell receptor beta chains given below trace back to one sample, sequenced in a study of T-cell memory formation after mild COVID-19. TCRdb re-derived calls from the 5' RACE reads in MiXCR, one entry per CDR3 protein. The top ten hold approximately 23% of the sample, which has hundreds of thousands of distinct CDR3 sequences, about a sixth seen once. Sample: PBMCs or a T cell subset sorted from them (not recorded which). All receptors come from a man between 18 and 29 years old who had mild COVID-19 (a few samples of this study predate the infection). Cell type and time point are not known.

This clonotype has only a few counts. CDR3 nucleotide sequence: TGTGCCAGCAGGGACGGCGAAGGACTGAACACTGAAGCTTTCTTT. Amino acid sequence: CASRDGEGLNTEAFF. V and J are TRBV12-3 or TRBV12-4 and TRBJ1-1; the D is unclear. Trimming left V 6 bases short and J 0 bases short, with 14 bases between. This CDR3 region has 15 residues.

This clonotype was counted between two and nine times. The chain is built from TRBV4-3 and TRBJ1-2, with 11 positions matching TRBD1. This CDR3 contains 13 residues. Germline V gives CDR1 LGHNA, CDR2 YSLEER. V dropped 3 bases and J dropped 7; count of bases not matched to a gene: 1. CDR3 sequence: CASSQGQGVGYTF. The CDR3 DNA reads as TGCGCCAGCAGCCAGGGACAGGGGGTTGGCTACACCTTC.